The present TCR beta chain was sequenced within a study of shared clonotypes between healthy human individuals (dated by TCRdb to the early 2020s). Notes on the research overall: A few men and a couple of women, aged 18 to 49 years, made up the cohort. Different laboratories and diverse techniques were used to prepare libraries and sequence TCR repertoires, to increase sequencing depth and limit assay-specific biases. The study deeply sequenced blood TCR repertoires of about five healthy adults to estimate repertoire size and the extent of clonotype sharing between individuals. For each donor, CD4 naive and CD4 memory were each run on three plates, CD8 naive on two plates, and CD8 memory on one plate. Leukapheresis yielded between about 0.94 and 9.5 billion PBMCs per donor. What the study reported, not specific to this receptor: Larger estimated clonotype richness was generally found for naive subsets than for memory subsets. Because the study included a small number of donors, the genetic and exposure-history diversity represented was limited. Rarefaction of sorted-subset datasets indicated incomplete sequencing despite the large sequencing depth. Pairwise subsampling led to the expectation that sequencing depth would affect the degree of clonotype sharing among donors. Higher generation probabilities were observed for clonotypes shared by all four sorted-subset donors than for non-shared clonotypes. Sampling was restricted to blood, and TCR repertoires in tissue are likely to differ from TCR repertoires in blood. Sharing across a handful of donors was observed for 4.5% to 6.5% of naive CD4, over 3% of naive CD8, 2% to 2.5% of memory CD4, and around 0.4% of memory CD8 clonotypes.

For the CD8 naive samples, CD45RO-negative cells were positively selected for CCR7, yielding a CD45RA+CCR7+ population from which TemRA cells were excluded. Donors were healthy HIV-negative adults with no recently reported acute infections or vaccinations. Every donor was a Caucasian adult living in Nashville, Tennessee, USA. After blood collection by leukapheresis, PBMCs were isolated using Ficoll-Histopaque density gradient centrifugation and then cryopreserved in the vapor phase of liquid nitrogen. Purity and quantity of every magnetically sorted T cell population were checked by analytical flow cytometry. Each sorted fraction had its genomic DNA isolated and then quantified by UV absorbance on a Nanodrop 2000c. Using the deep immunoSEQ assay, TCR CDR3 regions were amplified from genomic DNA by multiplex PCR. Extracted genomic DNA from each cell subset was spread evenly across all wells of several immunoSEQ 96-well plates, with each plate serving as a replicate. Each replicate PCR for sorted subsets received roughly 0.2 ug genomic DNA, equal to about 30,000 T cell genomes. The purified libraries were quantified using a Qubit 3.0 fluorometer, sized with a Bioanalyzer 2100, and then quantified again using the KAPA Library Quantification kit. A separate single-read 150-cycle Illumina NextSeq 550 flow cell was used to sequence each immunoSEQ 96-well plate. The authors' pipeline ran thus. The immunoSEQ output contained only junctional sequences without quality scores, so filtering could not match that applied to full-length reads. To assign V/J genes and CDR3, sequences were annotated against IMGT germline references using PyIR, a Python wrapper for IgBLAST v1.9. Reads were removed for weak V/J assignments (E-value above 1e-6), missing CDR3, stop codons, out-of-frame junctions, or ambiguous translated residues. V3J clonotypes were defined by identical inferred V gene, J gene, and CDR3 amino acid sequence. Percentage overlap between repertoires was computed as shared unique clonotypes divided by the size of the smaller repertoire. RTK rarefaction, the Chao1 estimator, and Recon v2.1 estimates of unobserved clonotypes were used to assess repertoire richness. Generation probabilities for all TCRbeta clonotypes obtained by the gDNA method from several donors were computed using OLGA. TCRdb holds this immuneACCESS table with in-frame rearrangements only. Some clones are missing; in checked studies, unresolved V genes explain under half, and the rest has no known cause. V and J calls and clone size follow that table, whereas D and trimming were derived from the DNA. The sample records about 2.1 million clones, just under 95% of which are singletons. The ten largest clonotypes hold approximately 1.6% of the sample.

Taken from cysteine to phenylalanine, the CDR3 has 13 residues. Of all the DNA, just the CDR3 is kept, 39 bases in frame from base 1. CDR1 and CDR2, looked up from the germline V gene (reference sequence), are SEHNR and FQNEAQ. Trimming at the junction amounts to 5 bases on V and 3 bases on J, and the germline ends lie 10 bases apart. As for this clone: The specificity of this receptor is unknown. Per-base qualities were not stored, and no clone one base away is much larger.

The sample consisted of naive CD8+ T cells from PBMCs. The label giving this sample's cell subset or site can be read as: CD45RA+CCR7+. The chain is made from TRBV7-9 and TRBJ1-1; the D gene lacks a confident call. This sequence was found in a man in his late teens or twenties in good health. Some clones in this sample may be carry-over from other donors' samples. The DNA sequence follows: TGTGCCAGCAGCCACTCAAGCGACACTGAAGCTTTCTTT. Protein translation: CASSHSSDTEAFF.